The 30 T cell receptor beta chains below were found in one sample sequenced in a study of blood T cell repertoires in COVID-19. Repertoires were generated with immunoSEQ multiplex PCR, while TCRdb's copy carries only in-frame clones and drops some. The sample lists around 250,000 clones; roughly 89% were seen once. Material for sequencing was peripheral blood. The receptors were sampled from a woman between 40 and 50 years old who had recovered from COVID-19.

In this sample, this clone turned up once. V and J are TRBV10-3 and TRBJ2-3; the match to TRBD2 covers 12 bases. This CDR3 has 24 residues. CDR1 ENHRY and CDR2 SYGVKD come from the germline V gene. J was trimmed by 0 bases and V by 4 bases; bases with no gene match: 26. For the CDR3, the DNA is TGTGCCATCAGTGCCCCAAGGGGACAGGCTACTAGCGGGAGGTTGTCGACAAGCACAGATACGCAGTATTTT. It specifies CAISAPRGQATSGRLSTSTDTQYF.

Remarks on this clone: Within the sample, other DNA sequences also encode this same CDR3. This sequence joins TRBV2 and TRBJ2-3, with D unresolved. CDR3 length: 12 amino acids. CDR1 is SNHLY, CDR2 FYNNEI, per germline. V gave up 6 bases and J gave up 1 base, with 5 bases separating them. The CDR3 DNA reads as TGTGCCAGCAGACCGGGCACAGATACGCAGTATTTT. This encodes CASRPGTDTQYF.

The chain combines TRBV6-5 with TRBJ1-2, with D uncertain. CDR1 and CDR2 (germline): MNHEY, SVGAGI. With 8 bases removed from V and 6 bases from J, the gap between germline ends came to 13 bases. The CDR3 has 12 amino acids. In DNA, the CDR3 is TGTGCCAGCTACCGACCCGAGGATGGCTACACCTTC. The encoded protein is CASYRPEDGYTF.

This rearrangement joins TRBV28 to TRBJ2-7, with D maybe TRBD1 (6 bases). The CDR3 covers 15 residues. The V and J ends lost 4 bases and 4 bases respectively, with 17 bases between them. Per the germline V gene, CDR1 is MDHEN and CDR2 is SYDVKM. DNA of the CDR3: TGTGCCAGCAGTTCAGGGCCAGGGGTGTTGTACGAGCAGTACTTC. Translation gives CASSSGPGVLYEQYF.

The chain has TRBV7-2 and TRBJ2-1, with a tentative D call TRBD2 (6 bases). The CDR3 has 15 residues. The germline V and J ends were trimmed by 5 bases and 5 bases, with 16 bases remaining between them. CDR1 and CDR2 from the germline V gene are SGHTA and FQGNSA. The CDR3 sequence: CASSPPGLQNNEQFF. CDR3 bases: TGTGCCAGCAGCCCCCCGGGACTCCAAAACAATGAGCAGTTCTTC.

J is TRBJ1-6 and V is TRBV19, with 8 bases lining up with TRBD1. The CDR3 is 17 amino acids. The junction had 3 bases not matched to a gene; V was cut back by 2 bases and J by 0 bases. Looked up from germline, CDR1 is LNHDA and CDR2 is SQIVND (reference sequence). The CDR3 reads CASSINRGSSYNSPLHF. In DNA form, the CDR3 reads TGTGCCAGTAGTATAAACAGGGGGAGCTCCTATAATTCACCCCTCCACTTT.

This CDR3 is CASSFGGLGPLHF. In nucleotides, the CDR3 is TGTGCCAGCAGTTTCGGGGGGCTAGGACCCCTCCACTTT. This chain connects TRBV27 to TRBJ1-6; tentative D call: TRBD1 (6 bases). Germline V lookup: CDR1 MNHEY, CDR2 SMNVEV (reference sequence). Trimming stripped 3 bases from V and 12 bases from J, with 12 bases between. The CDR3 is made up of 13 amino acids.

This clone was counted a single time. The chain employs TRBV18 and TRBJ2-5, with 8 bases that match TRBD1. This CDR3 is 16 amino acids long. Per germline, CDR1 KGHSH and CDR2 LQKENI. V trimming: 0 bases; J trimming: 5 bases; junction bases outside the gene matches: 8. CDR3 residues: CASSPPHRGARETQYF. The CDR3 DNA is TGTGCCAGCTCACCACCCCACAGGGGGGCGCGGGAGACCCAGTACTTC.

The chain couples TRBV19 to TRBJ1-5, with D unresolved. Germline V gives CDR1 LNHDA, CDR2 SQIVND (reference sequence). V was pared by 3 bases and J by 3 bases, with 9 bases between. This CDR3 comprises 14 residues. CDR3 coding DNA: TGTGCCAGTAGTATTGAGGTGTTCAATCAGCCCCAGCATTTT. Its protein product is CASSIEVFNQPQHF.

The chain carries TRBV30 and TRBJ2-2, with a possible D match to TRBD1 (5 bases). Germline CDR1 and CDR2: GTSNPN and SVGIG (reference sequence). The CDR3 is made up of 12 amino acids. Trimming removed 7 bases from V and 5 bases from J, with 11 bases in between. Here the CDR3 reads CASTGWTGELFF. Here the CDR3 DNA reads TGTGCCTCAACAGGTTGGACCGGGGAGCTGTTTTTT.

The CDR3 nucleotides read TGTGCCTGGAGTGTAATTAGAACTTGGCGGGCTCCCTACGAGCAGTACGTC. It encodes CAWSVIRTWRAPYEQYV. The chain has TRBV30 and TRBJ2-7; D is possibly TRBD2 (5 bases). From germline, CDR1 is GTSNPN and CDR2 SVGIG (reference sequence). The CDR3 runs to 17 residues. Trimming shortened V by 0 bases and J by 2 bases, and 20 bases separated the two germline ends.

The genes are TRBV7-2 and TRBJ2-6; TRBD2 agrees at 8 bases. V dropped 2 bases and J dropped 0; count of bases not matched to a gene: 6. The germline V gene encodes CDR1 SGHTA and CDR2 FQGNSA. The length of the CDR3 is 18 residues. CDR3 DNA: TGTGCCAGCAGCTTACGGGTTAGCGGGAACTCTGGGGCCAACGTCCTGACTTTC. It encodes CASSLRVSGNSGANVLTF.

The V gene is TRBV27, the J gene TRBJ2-1; TRBD2 is a possible D gene (5 bases). In germline, CDR1 is MNHEY, CDR2 SMNVEV (reference sequence). The CDR3 runs to 11 residues. V lost 5 bases to trimming and J lost 9 bases, with 8 bases between them. The CDR3: CASSRGREQFF. DNA of the CDR3: TGTGCCAGCAGTCGAGGGCGTGAGCAGTTCTTC.

The chain couples TRBV3-1 (or the pseudogene TRBV3-2) to TRBJ1-4; 7 positions match TRBD1. Looked up from germline, CDR1 is LGHDT and CDR2 is YNNKEL (reference sequence). V lost 4 bases, J lost 11 bases, and 4 bases stayed unmatched. This CDR3 is built from 12 residues. The CDR3 region has the DNA TGTGCCAGCAGCCCAGACAGGGTGAAACTGTTTTTT. Its protein product is CASSPDRVKLFF.

This clone was picked up one time. This rearrangement joins TRBV5-1 to TRBJ1-4, with 10 bases matching TRBD1. This CDR3 has 14 amino acids. V was pared by 4 bases and J by 7 bases, with 4 bases of the junction left unmatched. CDR1 is SGHRS and CDR2 is YFSETQ in the germline V gene. The CDR3, as DNA: TGCGCCAGCAGCCTCGGGACAGGGGTTGAAAAACTGTTTTTT. It is translated as CASSLGTGVEKLFF. The complete variable domain, with remaining parts taken from reference TRBV5-1 and TRBJ1-4, reads KAGVTQTPRYLIKTRGQQVTLSCSPISGHRSVSWYQQTPGQGLQFLFEYFSETQRNKGNFPGRFSGRQFSNSRSEMNVSTLELGDSALYLCASSLGTGVEKLFFGSGTQLSVL.

The chain has TRBV2 and TRBJ1-1; D is perhaps TRBD1 (5 bases). The CDR3 runs to 17 residues. The germline V gene encodes CDR1 SNHLY and CDR2 FYNNEI. The V end was cut by 3 bases, the J end by 1 base, with 18 bases between. CDR3 region: CASSDPTIGGGNTEAFF. The CDR3 DNA sequence: TGTGCCAGCAGTGACCCTACGATCGGGGGTGGGAACACTGAAGCTTTCTTT.

The chain joins TRBV28 to TRBJ1-2; D ambiguous. There are 13 residues in the CDR3. Germline CDR1 reads MDHEN; CDR2 reads SYDVKM. The V end lost 10 bases, the J end lost 1 base, and 13 bases lay between the germline ends. This CDR3 is CATTYRGNYGYTF. CDR3 DNA: TGTGCCACCACGTATAGAGGTAACTATGGCTACACCTTC.

A few counts support this clone. Here the CDR3 DNA reads TGTGCCAGCTCACCGAGCAATGAGCAGTTCTTC. Its translation is CASSPSNEQFF. The rearrangement uses TRBV18 and TRBJ2-1, with D unresolved. The CDR3 totals 11 residues. Looked up from germline, CDR1 is KGHSH and CDR2 is LQKENI. Trimming shortened V by 3 bases and J by 6 bases, and 3 bases separated the two germline ends.

V usage is TRBV27 and J usage is TRBJ1-1, with a weak D call TRBD1 (5 bases). The CDR3 runs 15 residues. V dropped 2 bases and J dropped 3 bases, with 13 bases sitting between them. Germline V gene lookup returns CDR1 MNHEY and CDR2 SMNVEV (reference sequence). The CDR3 region has the DNA TGTGCCAGCAGTTTAAGGCGGGGCTGGGACACTGAAGCTTTCTTT. It specifies CASSLRRGWDTEAFF.

This chain connects TRBV21-1 to TRBJ2-7; TRBD1 is taken as the D call from the table, unchecked against the DNA. TRBV21-1 is flagged as a pseudogene. The CDR3 has 14 amino acids. This chain's CDR3 is CASPISDSPYEQYV. CDR3 nucleotide sequence: TGTGCCAGCCCTATATCTGACAGTCCCTACGAGCAGTACGTC.

This clone came up a few times. This chain links TRBV2 with TRBJ2-3; D unclear. The CDR3 contains 13 residues. Germline CDR1 is SNHLY and CDR2 is FYNNEI. With 8 bases removed from V and 4 bases from J, the gap between germline ends came to 13 bases. The CDR3 sequence: CASQPGFADTQYF. CDR3 DNA: TGTGCCAGCCAGCCCGGGTTCGCAGATACGCAGTATTTT.

The chain couples TRBV19 to TRBJ2-1; weak D call: TRBD2 (6 bases). The CDR3 loop spans 13 amino acids. V shed 4 bases and J shed 11 bases, with 15 bases lying between them. The V gene's germline CDR1 is LNHDA and CDR2 SQIVND (reference sequence). CDR3 residues: CASSTSAAPKQFF. CDR3 coding DNA: TGTGCCAGTAGTACTAGCGCCGCCCCTAAGCAGTTCTTC.

The chain has TRBV11-3 and TRBJ2-7; tentatively, D is TRBD2 (6 bases). The CDR3 consists of 14 residues. Germline CDR1 SGHNT, CDR2 YENEEA. Trimming left V 4 bases short and J 0 bases short, with 10 bases between. CDR3 in amino acids: CASSSDGSSYEQYF. CDR3 bases: TGTGCCAGCAGCTCAGACGGGAGCTCCTACGAGCAGTACTTC.

The V gene is TRBV6-4, the J gene TRBJ2-2, with 10 bases identical to TRBD2. CDR3 size: 15 residues. CDR1 and CDR2 from the germline V gene are MRHNA and SNTAGT. Trimming took 5 bases from V and 4 from J; bases not matched to a gene: 4. CDR3 sequence (DNA): TGTGCCAGCAGTCCTAGCGGGAGTAGCACCGGGGAGCTGTTTTTT. Amino acids: CASSPSGSSTGELFF.

The chain links TRBV19 to TRBJ2-1, with TRBD2 matching over 8 bases. The junction had 9 bases not matched to a gene; V was cut back by 6 bases and J by 8 bases. Germline V gene sequence: CDR1 LNHDA, CDR2 SQIVND (reference sequence). The CDR3 is 14 residues long. For the CDR3, the DNA is TGTGCCAGTAGCCCTGGGACTAGTAGCCATGAGCAGTTCTTC. Translating it yields CASSPGTSSHEQFF.

The DNA for the CDR3 is TGCGCCAGCAGTCAATCGTGGGAAGACAGGGTAGTCGCCAAAAACATTCAGTACTTC. Translation: CASSQSWEDRVVAKNIQYF. The chain links TRBV23-1 to TRBJ2-4; 7 bases align to TRBD1. TRBV23-1 is marked as an open reading frame, function uncertain. J gave up 1 base and V 0 bases, and 12 bases lay outside the gene matches. This CDR3 is 19 amino acids long.

The chain combines TRBV6-5 with TRBJ1-1; D is perhaps TRBD1 (6 bases). Trimming removed 9 bases at V and 3 bases at J, with 20 bases between. Germline assignment: CDR1 MNHEY and CDR2 SVGAGI. The CDR3 covers 15 residues. The CDR3, as DNA: TGTGCCAGTAGGGGGAGGGGCATTTTGGACACTGAAGCTTTCTTT. Translation: CASRGRGILDTEAFF.

This sequence joins TRBV11-2 and TRBJ1-4; 7 nucleotides agree with TRBD1. CDR3 length: 15 residues. Trimming cost V 1 base and J 6 bases; bases outside gene matches: 5. Germline values: CDR1 SGHAT, CDR2 FQNNGV. CDR3 in amino acids: CASSLVGQGDEKLFF. The CDR3 coding sequence is TGTGCCAGCAGCTTAGTAGGGCAGGGGGATGAAAAACTGTTTTTT. Using reference TRBV11-2 and TRBJ1-4 for the parts outside the CDR3, the full variable domain is EAGVAQSPRYKIIEKRQSVAFWCNPISGHATLYWYQQILGQGPKLLIQFQNNGVVDDSQLPKDRFSAERLKGVDSTLKIQPAKLEDSAVYLCASSLVGQGDEKLFFGSGTQLSVL.

The gene calls are TRBV10-3 and TRBJ1-2, with 7 bases that match TRBD1. CDR1 is ENHRY and CDR2 is SYGVKD in the germline V gene. The trim removed 10 bases at V and 2 bases at J, leaving 10 bases unmatched. This CDR3 is built from 14 residues. This chain's CDR3 is CATAGTASNYGYTF. DNA for the CDR3: TGTGCCACCGCCGGGACAGCCTCAAACTATGGCTACACCTTC.

This sequence joins TRBV11-3 and TRBJ2-5, with 7 nucleotides matching TRBD2. The CDR3 has 15 residues. Germline-derived CDR1 and CDR2 are SGHNT and YENEEA. With V trimmed by 0 bases and J by 3 bases, 4 bases remained unmatched. This CDR3 reads CASSLDRGDEETQYF. CDR3 sequence (DNA): TGTGCCAGCAGCTTAGATCGGGGGGATGAAGAGACCCAGTACTTC.